This is a list of T cell receptor beta chains from one sample in a study of identical twins. A single record per CDR3 protein comes from TCRdb applying MiXCR to the 5' RACE reads. The data show fewer than 250,000 distinct CDR3 sequences, less than 8% seen once. These data also featured in a second study, about yellow fever vaccine responses in identical twins.

The sequenced material came from memory (CD45RO+) T cells sorted from blood. These receptors all stem from a woman aged 18-35 years in good health. CDR3s include the opening cysteine and the closing phenylalanine or tryptophan. The D gene is left open where the match is weak. The size of a clone is reported for some rows only, either as once, few or many, or as a class for expanded clones.

cdr3_nt: TGCAGTGCTAGGGGACTAGCGGGAGCCGGCACCGGGGAGCTGTTTTTT
cdr3_aa: CSARGLAGAGTGELFF
d_call: TRBD2
clone_size: .
v_call: TRBV20-1
j_call: TRBJ2-2

cdr3_nt: TGTGCCAGCAGCTTAGAGAGCATAGATACGCAGTATTTT
cdr3_aa: CASSLESIDTQYF
d_call: .
clone_size: many
v_call: TRBV11-2
j_call: TRBJ2-3

cdr3_nt: TGTGCCAGCAGTGAAGCGTTGGACCAAGAGACCCAGTACTTC
cdr3_aa: CASSEALDQETQYF
d_call: .
clone_size: once
v_call: TRBV2
j_call: TRBJ2-5

cdr3_nt: TGTGCCAGCAGCTTAGAAGGGTTGAATTCACCCCTCCACTTT
cdr3_aa: CASSLEGLNSPLHF
d_call: .
clone_size: many
v_call: TRBV7-8
j_call: TRBJ1-6

cdr3_nt: TGTGCCAGCAGCCAATTACGACGGGAGAATTCACCCCTCCACTTT
cdr3_aa: CASSQLRRENSPLHF
d_call: .
clone_size: many
v_call: TRBV3-1
j_call: TRBJ1-6

cdr3_nt: TGTGCCAGCAGTTTAGCTCCAAGAGCCGGGACTGAAGCTTTCTTT
cdr3_aa: CASSLAPRAGTEAFF
d_call: .
clone_size: .
v_call: TRBV12-3/TRBV12-4
j_call: TRBJ1-1

cdr3_nt: TGTACAAGAAAGGGGGCGAACACTAGCACAGATACGCAGTATTTT
cdr3_aa: CTRKGANTSTDTQYF
d_call: TRBD1
clone_size: .
v_call: TRBV6-1
j_call: TRBJ2-3

cdr3_nt: TGTGCCAGCAGTCAGCCTACCCCAGGGAACTCCTACGAGCAGTACTTC
cdr3_aa: CASSQPTPGNSYEQYF
d_call: .
clone_size: few
v_call: TRBV28
j_call: TRBJ2-7

cdr3_nt: TGTGCCACCAGCAGAGTTGGTGGTGGCTACACCTTC
cdr3_aa: CATSRVGGGYTF
d_call: .
clone_size: many
v_call: TRBV15
j_call: TRBJ1-2

cdr3_nt: TGTGCCAGCAGTTCACCAAAGGGATCCCGAGGTCGGGAGCTGTTTTTT
cdr3_aa: CASSSPKGSRGRELFF
d_call: .
clone_size: few
v_call: TRBV6-5
j_call: TRBJ2-2

cdr3_nt: TGTGCCAGCAGCACGACGTTAGGGGGCCTCCAAGAGACCCAGTACTTC
cdr3_aa: CASSTTLGGLQETQYF
d_call: TRBD1
clone_size: many
v_call: TRBV7-9
j_call: TRBJ2-5

cdr3_nt: TGCAGTGCTAGCGACCGGGCCCCCGCGAGGTCTGGAAACACCATATATTTT
cdr3_aa: CSASDRAPARSGNTIYF
d_call: .
clone_size: .
v_call: TRBV20-1
j_call: TRBJ1-3

cdr3_nt: TGTGCCAGCAGCTTAGAGGGACAGGGAACCTACGAGCAGTACTTC
cdr3_aa: CASSLEGQGTYEQYF
d_call: TRBD1
clone_size: .
v_call: TRBV7-9
j_call: TRBJ2-7

cdr3_nt: TGTGCCAGCAGTCCCGGGACAGGCGGGCGTAGGGATACGCAGTATTTT
cdr3_aa: CASSPGTGGRRDTQYF
d_call: TRBD1
clone_size: few
v_call: TRBV28
j_call: TRBJ2-3

cdr3_nt: TGCAGTGCTAGGGTGGAAGGTTTCCAAGAGACCCAGTACTTC
cdr3_aa: CSARVEGFQETQYF
d_call: .
clone_size: few
v_call: TRBV20-1
j_call: TRBJ2-5

cdr3_nt: TGTGCCAGCAGCTTACGGGCGAACACTGAAGCTTTCTTT
cdr3_aa: CASSLRANTEAFF
d_call: .
clone_size: many
v_call: TRBV7-3
j_call: TRBJ1-1

cdr3_nt: TGTGCCAGCAGCTTAGTAGGGGCGGGCACCGGGGAGCTGTTTTTT
cdr3_aa: CASSLVGAGTGELFF
d_call: .
clone_size: many
v_call: TRBV11-2
j_call: TRBJ2-2

cdr3_nt: TGTGCCAGCAGCCCCCTCGCGGGGTTGAACACTGAAGCTTTCTTT
cdr3_aa: CASSPLAGLNTEAFF
d_call: .
clone_size: many
v_call: TRBV7-3
j_call: TRBJ1-1

cdr3_nt: TGCTGTGCTTTGGACAGGGGCCGTACTGTTGCCAAAAACATTCAGTACTTC
cdr3_aa: CCALDRGRTVAKNIQYF
d_call: TRBD1
clone_size: .
v_call: TRBV20-1
j_call: TRBJ2-4

cdr3_nt: TGTGCCAGCAGCCAAGCGGCGGAAGCCAAAAACATTCAGTACTTC
cdr3_aa: CASSQAAEAKNIQYF
d_call: .
clone_size: many
v_call: TRBV3-1
j_call: TRBJ2-4

cdr3_nt: TGCGCCAGCAGCTTTACAGGGGAAGGCGAGCAGTACTTC
cdr3_aa: CASSFTGEGEQYF
d_call: TRBD1
clone_size: .
v_call: TRBV5-1
j_call: TRBJ2-7

cdr3_nt: TGTGCCAGCAGCCCCCCGCGGGGTAGGGGTCCCCAGTACTTC
cdr3_aa: CASSPPRGRGPQYF
d_call: .
clone_size: few
v_call: TRBV3-1
j_call: TRBJ2-5

cdr3_nt: TGCGCCAGCAGTCTGCTAGCGGGAGGGTCCAATGAGCAGTTCTTC
cdr3_aa: CASSLLAGGSNEQFF
d_call: TRBD2
clone_size: few
v_call: TRBV10-2
j_call: TRBJ2-1

cdr3_nt: TGCGCCAGCAGCCCGGACAGGGCGGATACGCAGTATTTT
cdr3_aa: CASSPDRADTQYF
d_call: TRBD1
clone_size: few
v_call: TRBV5-1
j_call: TRBJ2-3

cdr3_nt: TGTGCCAGCAGCCCGACCGGGACTAGCGGGGGGAAGACCCAGTACTTC
cdr3_aa: CASSPTGTSGGKTQYF
d_call: TRBD2
clone_size: few
v_call: TRBV3-1
j_call: TRBJ2-5

cdr3_nt: TGTGCCACCAGCAGAGATTTTCAGGGGCGGGAGCAGTACTTC
cdr3_aa: CATSRDFQGREQYF
d_call: .
clone_size: .
v_call: TRBV15
j_call: TRBJ2-7

cdr3_nt: TGTGCCAGCAGCGTGGGCGGGCTAAGCTCCTACAATGAGCAGTTCTTC
cdr3_aa: CASSVGGLSSYNEQFF
d_call: .
clone_size: few
v_call: TRBV9
j_call: TRBJ2-1

cdr3_nt: TGTGCCACCAGTGATGTGATGGGGGGGACCCAGTACTTC
cdr3_aa: CATSDVMGGTQYF
d_call: .
clone_size: few
v_call: TRBV24-1
j_call: TRBJ2-5

cdr3_nt: TGTGCCACCAGCAGAGAGGGAGTAGGGTTTGATGAGCAGTTCTTC
cdr3_aa: CATSREGVGFDEQFF
d_call: .
clone_size: few
v_call: TRBV15
j_call: TRBJ2-1

cdr3_nt: TGCGCCAGCAGTGACCCACAACGACTAGCCAATGAGCAGTTCTTC
cdr3_aa: CASSDPQRLANEQFF
d_call: TRBD2
clone_size: many
v_call: TRBV10-2
j_call: TRBJ2-1

cdr3_nt: TGTGCCAGCATGGGTCAGGGAAAGGTTTACACCGGGGAGCTGTTTTTT
cdr3_aa: CASMGQGKVYTGELFF
d_call: .
clone_size: .
v_call: TRBV2
j_call: TRBJ2-2

cdr3_nt: TGTGCCAGCAGGGGTTCGGACAGGGCAACAGATACGCAGTATTTT
cdr3_aa: CASRGSDRATDTQYF
d_call: TRBD1
clone_size: many
v_call: TRBV12-3/TRBV12-4
j_call: TRBJ2-3

cdr3_nt: TGTGCCAGCAGCCAAGATGAGGCTAGCGGGGTAGCGGCCCAGTACTTC
cdr3_aa: CASSQDEASGVAAQYF
d_call: TRBD2
clone_size: few
v_call: TRBV4-2
j_call: TRBJ2-5

cdr3_nt: TGTGCCAGCAGCCCCGCGGGGTCTAACCGGTACGAGCAGTACTTC
cdr3_aa: CASSPAGSNRYEQYF
d_call: .
clone_size: .
v_call: TRBV28
j_call: TRBJ2-7

cdr3_nt: TGTGCCAGCAGTTCCATATATGACAGACGCGAGACCCAGTACTTC
cdr3_aa: CASSSIYDRRETQYF
d_call: .
clone_size: .
v_call: TRBV6-2/TRBV6-3
j_call: TRBJ2-5

cdr3_nt: TGTGCCAGCAGCGTAGAAGTGGGGTTTAACACTGAAGCTTTCTTT
cdr3_aa: CASSVEVGFNTEAFF
d_call: .
clone_size: .
v_call: TRBV9
j_call: TRBJ1-1

cdr3_nt: TGCAGTGCTAGCAAGAAGCGGGGGACCTACAATGAGCAGTTCTTC
cdr3_aa: CSASKKRGTYNEQFF
d_call: TRBD2
clone_size: few
v_call: TRBV20-1
j_call: TRBJ2-1

cdr3_nt: TGTGCCAGCAGTTACGAAAGGACCCCCTCCTACGAGCAGTACTTC
cdr3_aa: CASSYERTPSYEQYF
d_call: .
clone_size: .
v_call: TRBV6-5
j_call: TRBJ2-7

cdr3_nt: TGCAGTGCTAGAAGGGGGGTAGAAAAACTGTTTTTT
cdr3_aa: CSARRGVEKLFF
d_call: .
clone_size: few
v_call: TRBV20-1
j_call: TRBJ1-4

cdr3_nt: TGCAGCGTTGGGGCTAGCGTTTCCACCCGTAATGAGCAGTTCTTC
cdr3_aa: CSVGASVSTRNEQFF
d_call: .
clone_size: many
v_call: TRBV29-1
j_call: TRBJ2-1

cdr3_nt: TGCAGTGCTAGAGGCCCCGGGTTTGGGGCTTTCTTT
cdr3_aa: CSARGPGFGAFF
d_call: .
clone_size: many
v_call: TRBV20-1
j_call: TRBJ1-1

cdr3_nt: TGCAGCGTTGTTAGGAGGGACCAAGAGACCCAGTACTTC
cdr3_aa: CSVVRRDQETQYF
d_call: .
clone_size: few
v_call: TRBV29-1
j_call: TRBJ2-5

cdr3_nt: TGTGCCAGCAGTTTAAGGGGGATGGACACTGAAGCTTTCTTT
cdr3_aa: CASSLRGMDTEAFF
d_call: .
clone_size: many
v_call: TRBV27
j_call: TRBJ1-1

cdr3_nt: TGCGCCAGCAGTAACAGGGCAGGTGGGCCGCCCCAGCATTTT
cdr3_aa: CASSNRAGGPPQHF
d_call: .
clone_size: many
v_call: TRBV5-1
j_call: TRBJ1-5

cdr3_nt: TGTGCCAGCAGCCGGCTGAATGGACAGGGGGTGGTAGATACGCAGTATTTT
cdr3_aa: CASSRLNGQGVVDTQYF
d_call: TRBD1
clone_size: .
v_call: TRBV27
j_call: TRBJ2-3

cdr3_nt: TGTGCCAGCAGTCGGGGTGGGACAGTTAATCAGCCCCAGCATTTT
cdr3_aa: CASSRGGTVNQPQHF
d_call: TRBD1
clone_size: few
v_call: TRBV6-2/TRBV6-3
j_call: TRBJ1-5

cdr3_nt: TGTGCCAGCAGCCAAGAAGGGGGGCCGTCCTACGAGCAGTACTTC
cdr3_aa: CASSQEGGPSYEQYF
d_call: .
clone_size: many
v_call: TRBV4-2
j_call: TRBJ2-7

cdr3_nt: TGTGCCAGCAGCTCCACGAGAGCTTTCTTT
cdr3_aa: CASSSTRAFF
d_call: .
clone_size: many
v_call: TRBV12-3/TRBV12-4
j_call: TRBJ1-1

cdr3_nt: TGCGCCAGCAGCTTGGTGGCTAGCCTAAACACCGGGGAGCTGTTTTTT
cdr3_aa: CASSLVASLNTGELFF
d_call: .
clone_size: many
v_call: TRBV5-1
j_call: TRBJ2-2